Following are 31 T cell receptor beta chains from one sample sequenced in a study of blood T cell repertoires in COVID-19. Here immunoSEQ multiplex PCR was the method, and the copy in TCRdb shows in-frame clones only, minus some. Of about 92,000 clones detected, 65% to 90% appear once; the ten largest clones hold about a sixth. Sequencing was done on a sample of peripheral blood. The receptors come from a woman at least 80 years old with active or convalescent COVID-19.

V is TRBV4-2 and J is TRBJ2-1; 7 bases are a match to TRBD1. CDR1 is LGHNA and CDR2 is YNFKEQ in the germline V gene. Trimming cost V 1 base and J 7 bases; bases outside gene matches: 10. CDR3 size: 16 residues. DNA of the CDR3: TGTGCCAGCAGCCAAGGTCAGGGGGTGGGTGCAAATGAGCAGTTCTTC. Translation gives CASSQGQGVGANEQFF.

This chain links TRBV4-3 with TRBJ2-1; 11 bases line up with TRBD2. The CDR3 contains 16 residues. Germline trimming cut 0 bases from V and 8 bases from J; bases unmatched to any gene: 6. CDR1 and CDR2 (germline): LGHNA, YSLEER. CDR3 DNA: TGCGCCAGCAGCCAAGACGGGCTAGCGGGAGGAGATGAGCAGTTCTTC. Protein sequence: CASSQDGLAGGDEQFF.

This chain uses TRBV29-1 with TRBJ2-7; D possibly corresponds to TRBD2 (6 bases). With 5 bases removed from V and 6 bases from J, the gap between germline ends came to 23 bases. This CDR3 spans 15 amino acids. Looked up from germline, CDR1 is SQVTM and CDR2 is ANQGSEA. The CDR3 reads CSVHGLSGDSREQYF. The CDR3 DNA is TGCAGCGTTCATGGTCTGTCGGGAGACAGTCGCGAGCAGTACTTC.

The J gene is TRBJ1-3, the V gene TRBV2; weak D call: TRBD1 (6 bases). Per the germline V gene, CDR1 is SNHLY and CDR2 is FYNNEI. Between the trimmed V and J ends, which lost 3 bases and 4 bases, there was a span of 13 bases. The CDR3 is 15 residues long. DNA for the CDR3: TGTGCCAGCAGTGAGCGGCAGGGGAGCGGAAACACCATATATTTT. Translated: CASSERQGSGNTIYF.

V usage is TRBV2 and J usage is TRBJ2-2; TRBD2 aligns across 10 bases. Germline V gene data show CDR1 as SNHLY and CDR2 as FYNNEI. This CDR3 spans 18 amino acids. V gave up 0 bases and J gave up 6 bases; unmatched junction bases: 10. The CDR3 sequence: CASSEAPRSSGRSGELFF. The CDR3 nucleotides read TGTGCCAGCAGTGAAGCGCCGAGGAGTAGCGGGAGGTCCGGGGAGCTGTTTTTT.

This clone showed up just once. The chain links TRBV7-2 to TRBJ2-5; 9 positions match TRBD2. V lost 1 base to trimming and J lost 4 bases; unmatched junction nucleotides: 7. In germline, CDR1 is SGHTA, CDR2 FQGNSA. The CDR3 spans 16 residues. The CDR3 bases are TGTGCCAGCAGCTTAGTTGCGGGAGGGCCCTCAGAGACCCAGTACTTC. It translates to CASSLVAGGPSETQYF.

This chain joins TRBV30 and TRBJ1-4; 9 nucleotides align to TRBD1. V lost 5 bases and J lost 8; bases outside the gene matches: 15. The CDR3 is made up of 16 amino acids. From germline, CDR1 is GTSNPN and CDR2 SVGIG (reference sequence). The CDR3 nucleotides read TGTGCCTGGGAACCCCGGGGACAGGGCCGTGGGGAAAAACTGTTTTTT. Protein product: CAWEPRGQGRGEKLFF.

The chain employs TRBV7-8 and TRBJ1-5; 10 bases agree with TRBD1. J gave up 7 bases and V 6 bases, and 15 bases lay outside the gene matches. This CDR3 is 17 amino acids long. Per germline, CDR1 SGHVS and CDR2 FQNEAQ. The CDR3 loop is CASSRVGTGTGDQPQHF. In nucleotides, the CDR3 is TGTGCCAGCAGTCGGGTCGGAACCGGGACAGGGGACCAGCCCCAGCATTTT.

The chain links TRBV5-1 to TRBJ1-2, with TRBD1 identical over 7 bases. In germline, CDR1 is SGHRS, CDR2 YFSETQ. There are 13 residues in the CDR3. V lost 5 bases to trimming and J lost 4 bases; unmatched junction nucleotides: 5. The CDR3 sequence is CASSSRDSYGYTF. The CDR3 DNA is TGCGCCAGCAGTTCCCGGGACAGCTATGGCTACACCTTC.

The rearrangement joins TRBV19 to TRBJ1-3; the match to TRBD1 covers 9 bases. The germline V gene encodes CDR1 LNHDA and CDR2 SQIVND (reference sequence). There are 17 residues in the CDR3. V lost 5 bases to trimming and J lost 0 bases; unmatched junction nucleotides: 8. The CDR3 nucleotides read TGTGCCAGTAGTCCCCGTTGGGACAGGGACTCTGGAAACACCATATATTTT. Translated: CASSPRWDRDSGNTIYF.

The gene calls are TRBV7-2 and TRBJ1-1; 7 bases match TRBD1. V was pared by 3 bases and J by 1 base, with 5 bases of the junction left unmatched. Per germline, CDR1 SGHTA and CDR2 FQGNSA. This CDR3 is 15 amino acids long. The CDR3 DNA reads TGTGCCAGCAGCTTCACCGGGACAGCGAACACTGAAGCTTTCTTT. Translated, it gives CASSFTGTANTEAFF.

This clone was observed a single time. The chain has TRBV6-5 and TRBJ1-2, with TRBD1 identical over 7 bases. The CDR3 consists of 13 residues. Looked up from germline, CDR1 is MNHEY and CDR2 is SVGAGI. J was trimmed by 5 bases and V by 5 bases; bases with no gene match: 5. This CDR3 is CASSTDRDYGYTF. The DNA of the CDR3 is TGTGCCAGCAGTACCGACAGGGATTATGGCTACACCTTC.

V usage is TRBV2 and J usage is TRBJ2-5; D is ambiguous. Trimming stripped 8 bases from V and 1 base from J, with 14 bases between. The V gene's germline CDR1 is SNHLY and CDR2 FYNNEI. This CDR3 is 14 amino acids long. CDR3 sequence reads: CASLRLSLQETQYF. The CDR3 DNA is TGTGCCAGCCTACGACTCTCCCTCCAAGAGACCCAGTACTTC.

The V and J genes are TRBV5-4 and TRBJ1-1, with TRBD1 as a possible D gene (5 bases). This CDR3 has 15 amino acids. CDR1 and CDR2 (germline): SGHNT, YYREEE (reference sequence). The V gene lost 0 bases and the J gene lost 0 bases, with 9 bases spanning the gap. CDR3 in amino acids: CASSLDRTLNTEAFF. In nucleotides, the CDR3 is TGTGCCAGCAGCTTGGACAGGACACTGAACACTGAAGCTTTCTTT.

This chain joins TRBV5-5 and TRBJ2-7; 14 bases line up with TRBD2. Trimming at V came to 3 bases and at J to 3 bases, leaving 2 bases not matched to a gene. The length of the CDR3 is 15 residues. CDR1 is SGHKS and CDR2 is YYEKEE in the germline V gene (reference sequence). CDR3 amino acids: CASSWGTSGSYEQYF. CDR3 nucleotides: TGTGCCAGCAGCTGGGGGACTAGCGGGAGCTACGAGCAGTACTTC.

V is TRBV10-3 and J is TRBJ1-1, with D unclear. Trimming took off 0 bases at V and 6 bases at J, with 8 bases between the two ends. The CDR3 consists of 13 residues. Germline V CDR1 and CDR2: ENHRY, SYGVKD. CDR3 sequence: CAISESTVAEAFF. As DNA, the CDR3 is TGTGCCATCAGTGAGTCTACAGTAGCTGAAGCTTTCTTT.

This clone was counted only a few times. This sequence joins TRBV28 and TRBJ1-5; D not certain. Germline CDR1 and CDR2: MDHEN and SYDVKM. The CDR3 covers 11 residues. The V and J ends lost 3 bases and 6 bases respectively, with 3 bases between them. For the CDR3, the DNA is TGTGCCAGCAGTTTGGCTCAGCCCCAGCATTTT. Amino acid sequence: CASSLAQPQHF.

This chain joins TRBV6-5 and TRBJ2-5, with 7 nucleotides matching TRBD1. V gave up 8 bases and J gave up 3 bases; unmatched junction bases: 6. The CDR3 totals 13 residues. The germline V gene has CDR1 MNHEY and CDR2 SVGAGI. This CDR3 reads CASLGQPKETQYF. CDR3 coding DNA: TGTGCCAGCCTGGGACAGCCGAAAGAGACCCAGTACTTC.

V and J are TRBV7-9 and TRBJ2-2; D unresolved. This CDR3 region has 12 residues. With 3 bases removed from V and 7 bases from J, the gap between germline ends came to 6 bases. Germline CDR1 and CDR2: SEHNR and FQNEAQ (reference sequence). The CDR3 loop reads CASSFLFGELFF. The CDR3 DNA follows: TGTGCCAGCAGCTTTCTGTTCGGGGAGCTGTTTTTT. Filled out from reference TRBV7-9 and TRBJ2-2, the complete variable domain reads DTGVSQNPRHKITKRGQNVTFRCDPISEHNRLYWYRQTLGQGPEFLTYFQNEAQLEKSRLLSDRFSAERPKGSFSTLEIQRTEQGDSAMYLCASSFLFGELFFGEGSRLTVL.

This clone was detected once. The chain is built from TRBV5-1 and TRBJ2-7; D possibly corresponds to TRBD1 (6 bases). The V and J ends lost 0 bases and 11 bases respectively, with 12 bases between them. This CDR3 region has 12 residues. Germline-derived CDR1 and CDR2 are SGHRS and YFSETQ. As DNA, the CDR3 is TGCGCCAGCAGCTTGGGGGACAAGACGGAGTACTTC. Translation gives CASSLGDKTEYF.

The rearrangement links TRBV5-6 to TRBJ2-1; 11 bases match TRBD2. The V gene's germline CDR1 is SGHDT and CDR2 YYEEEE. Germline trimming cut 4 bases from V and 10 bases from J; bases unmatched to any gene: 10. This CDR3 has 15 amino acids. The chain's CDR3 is CASSKTSGTAGEQFF. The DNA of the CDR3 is TGTGCCAGCAGCAAGACTAGCGGGACGGCCGGGGAGCAGTTCTTC.

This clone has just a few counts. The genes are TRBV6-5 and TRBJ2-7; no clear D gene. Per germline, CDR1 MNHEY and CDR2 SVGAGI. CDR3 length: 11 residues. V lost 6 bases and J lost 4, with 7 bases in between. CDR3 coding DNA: TGTGCCAGCAGCAACAAGTACGAGCAGTACTTC. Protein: CASSNKYEQYF.

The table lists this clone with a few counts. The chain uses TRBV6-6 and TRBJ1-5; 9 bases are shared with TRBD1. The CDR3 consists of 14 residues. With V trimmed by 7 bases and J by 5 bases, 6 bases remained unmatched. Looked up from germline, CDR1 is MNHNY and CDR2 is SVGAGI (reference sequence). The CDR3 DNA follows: TGTGCCAGCAAGCAGACAGGGGGAGATCAGCCCCAGCATTTT. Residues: CASKQTGGDQPQHF.

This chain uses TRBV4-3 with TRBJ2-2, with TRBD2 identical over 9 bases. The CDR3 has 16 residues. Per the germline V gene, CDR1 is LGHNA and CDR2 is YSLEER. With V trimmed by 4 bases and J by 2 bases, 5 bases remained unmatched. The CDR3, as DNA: TGCGCCAGCAGCCGAGGGCTAGCGGGAAACACCGGGGAGCTGTTTTTT. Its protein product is CASSRGLAGNTGELFF.

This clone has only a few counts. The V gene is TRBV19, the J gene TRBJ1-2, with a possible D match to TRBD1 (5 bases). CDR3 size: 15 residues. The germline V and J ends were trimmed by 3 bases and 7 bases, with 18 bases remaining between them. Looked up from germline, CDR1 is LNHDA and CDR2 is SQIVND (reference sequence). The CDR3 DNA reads TGTGCCAGTAGTATTCAGCCCCCAGGGAATCGTGGCTACACCTTC. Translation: CASSIQPPGNRGYTF.

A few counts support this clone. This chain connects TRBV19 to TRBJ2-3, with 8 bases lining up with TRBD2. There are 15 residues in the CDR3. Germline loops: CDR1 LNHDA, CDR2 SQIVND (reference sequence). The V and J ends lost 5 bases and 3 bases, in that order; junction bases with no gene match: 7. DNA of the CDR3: TGTGCCAGTAGTTCCGGGGGGGGGCTAACAGATACGCAGTATTTT. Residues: CASSSGGGLTDTQYF. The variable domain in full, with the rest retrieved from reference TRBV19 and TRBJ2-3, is DGGITQSPKYLFRKEGQNVTLSCEQNLNHDAMYWYRQDPGQGLRLIYYSQIVNDFQKGDIAEGYSVSREKKESFPLTVTSAQKNPTAFYLCASSSGGGLTDTQYFGPGTRLTVL.

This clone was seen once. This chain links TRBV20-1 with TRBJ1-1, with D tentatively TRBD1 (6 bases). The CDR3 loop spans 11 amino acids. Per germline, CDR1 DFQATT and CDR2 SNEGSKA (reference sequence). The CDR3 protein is CSAMRGNEAFF. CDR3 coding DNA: TGCAGCGCGATGAGGGGGAATGAAGCTTTCTTT.

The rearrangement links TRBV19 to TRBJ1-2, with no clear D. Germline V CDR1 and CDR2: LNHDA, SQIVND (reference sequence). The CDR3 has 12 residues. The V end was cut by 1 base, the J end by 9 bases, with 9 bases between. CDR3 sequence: CASSIGEVSYTF. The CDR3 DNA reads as TGTGCCAGTAGTATAGGCGAAGTCAGCTACACCTTC.

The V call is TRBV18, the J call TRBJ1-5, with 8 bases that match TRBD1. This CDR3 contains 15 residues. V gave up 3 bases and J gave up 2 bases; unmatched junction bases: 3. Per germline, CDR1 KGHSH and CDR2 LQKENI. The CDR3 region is CASSPLTGGNQPQHF. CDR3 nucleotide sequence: TGTGCCAGCTCACCCCTGACAGGGGGCAATCAGCCCCAGCATTTT.

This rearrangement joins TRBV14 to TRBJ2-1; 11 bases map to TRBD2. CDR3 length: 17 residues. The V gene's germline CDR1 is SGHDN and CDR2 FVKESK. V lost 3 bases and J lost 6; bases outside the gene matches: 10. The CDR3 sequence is CASSQTSGNGARNEQFF. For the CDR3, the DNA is TGTGCCAGCAGCCAGACTAGCGGGAACGGGGCACGCAATGAGCAGTTCTTC.

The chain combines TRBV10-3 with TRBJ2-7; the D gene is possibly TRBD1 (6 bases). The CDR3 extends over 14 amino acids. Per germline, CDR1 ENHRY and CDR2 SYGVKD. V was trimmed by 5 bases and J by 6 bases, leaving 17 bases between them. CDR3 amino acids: CAISRWTDGLEQYF. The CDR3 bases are TGTGCCATCAGTAGATGGACAGATGGCCTCGAGCAGTACTTC.